One and the same sample provided the 6 T cell receptor beta chains below, sequenced in a study of blood T cell repertoires in COVID-19. Profiling relied on immunoSEQ multiplex PCR, and the TCRdb table lists in-frame clones only, not all of them. The repertoire holds 140,000 or so clones, with roughly 86% as singletons. The sample comprised peripheral blood. The source of these receptors is a man between 65 and 85 years old with acute or convalescent COVID-19.

This clone was picked up a small number of times. V usage is TRBV28 and J usage is TRBJ2-7, with D hard to call. The V end was cut by 5 bases, the J end by 3 bases, with 2 bases between. Germline CDR1 reads MDHEN; CDR2 reads SYDVKM. This CDR3 spans 10 amino acids. The CDR3 coding sequence is TGTGCCAGCAGTCACTACGAGCAGTACTTC. This sequence encodes CASSHYEQYF.

The J gene is TRBJ2-7, the V gene TRBV10-3; TRBD2 matches 9 bases. Germline assignment: CDR1 ENHRY and CDR2 SYGVKD. The CDR3 runs to 15 residues. Trimming at V came to 2 bases and at J to 2 bases, leaving 4 bases not matched to a gene. DNA for the CDR3: TGTGCCATCAGTGAGCCCAGCGGGAGGACCTACGAGCAGTACTTC. Its protein product is CAISEPSGRTYEQYF.

This clone was seen once. This rearrangement joins TRBV5-1 to TRBJ1-6; 7 bases fit TRBD1. Germline V gene lookup returns CDR1 SGHRS and CDR2 YFSETQ. CDR3 size: 15 residues. V dropped 4 bases and J dropped 5; count of bases not matched to a gene: 6. The CDR3 bases are TGCGCCAGCAGCAAATCCGGGACAGATAATTCACCCCTCCACTTT. The encoded protein is CASSKSGTDNSPLHF.

This clone was detected a few times. The chain combines TRBV19 with TRBJ2-2; 9 nucleotides match TRBD1. The CDR3 length is 17 residues. V trimming: 2 bases; J trimming: 4 bases; junction bases outside the gene matches: 8. Per germline, CDR1 LNHDA and CDR2 SQIVND (reference sequence). The DNA of the CDR3 is TGTGCCAGTAGTATACGGACAGGGGCAATCGGCACCGGGGAGCTGTTTTTT. This codes for CASSIRTGAIGTGELFF.

This rearrangement joins TRBV7-2 to TRBJ2-2; maybe TRBD2 (5 bases). Trimming shortened V by 1 base and J by 1 base, and 13 bases separated the two germline ends. This CDR3 region has 17 residues. Looked up from germline, CDR1 is SGHTA and CDR2 is FQGNSA. CDR3: CASSLDHWAGNTGELFF. CDR3 coding DNA: TGTGCCAGCAGCTTAGACCACTGGGCGGGGAACACCGGGGAGCTGTTTTTT.

The chain joins TRBV27 to TRBJ2-7; D is unresolved. Trimming pared 5 bases from V and 2 bases from J, leaving 13 bases between. This CDR3 has 14 amino acids. Germline assignment: CDR1 MNHEY and CDR2 SMNVEV (reference sequence). The CDR3 protein is CASSPGHGPYEQYF. The DNA of the CDR3 is TGTGCCAGCAGTCCGGGTCACGGTCCCTACGAGCAGTACTTC.